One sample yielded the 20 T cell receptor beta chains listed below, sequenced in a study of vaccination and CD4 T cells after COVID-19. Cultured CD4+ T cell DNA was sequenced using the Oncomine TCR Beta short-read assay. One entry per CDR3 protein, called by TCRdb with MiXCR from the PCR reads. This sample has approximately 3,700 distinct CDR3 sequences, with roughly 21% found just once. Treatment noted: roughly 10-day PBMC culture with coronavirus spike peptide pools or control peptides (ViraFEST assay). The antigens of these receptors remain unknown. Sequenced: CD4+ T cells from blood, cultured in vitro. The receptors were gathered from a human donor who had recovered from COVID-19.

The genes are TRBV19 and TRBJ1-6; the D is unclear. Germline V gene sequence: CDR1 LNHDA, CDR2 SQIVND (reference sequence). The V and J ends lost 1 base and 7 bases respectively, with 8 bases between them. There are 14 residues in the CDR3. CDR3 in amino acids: CASSIGTRNSPLHF. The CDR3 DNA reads TGTGCCAGTAGTATAGGAACTCGAAATTCACCCCTCCACTTT.

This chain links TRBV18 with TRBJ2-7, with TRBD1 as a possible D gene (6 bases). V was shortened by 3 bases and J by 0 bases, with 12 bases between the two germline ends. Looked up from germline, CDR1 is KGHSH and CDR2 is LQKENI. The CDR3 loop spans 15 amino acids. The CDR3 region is CASSPVLDSSYEQYF. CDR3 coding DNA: TGTGCCAGCTCACCGGTTTTGGACAGCTCCTACGAGCAGTACTTC.

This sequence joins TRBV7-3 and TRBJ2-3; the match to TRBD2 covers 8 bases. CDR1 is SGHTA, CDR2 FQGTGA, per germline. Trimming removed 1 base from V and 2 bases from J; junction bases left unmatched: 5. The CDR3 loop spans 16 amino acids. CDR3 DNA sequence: TGTGCCAGCAGCTTAAGGGGCGGGGGGATCACAGATACGCAGTATTTT. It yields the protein CASSLRGGGITDTQYF.

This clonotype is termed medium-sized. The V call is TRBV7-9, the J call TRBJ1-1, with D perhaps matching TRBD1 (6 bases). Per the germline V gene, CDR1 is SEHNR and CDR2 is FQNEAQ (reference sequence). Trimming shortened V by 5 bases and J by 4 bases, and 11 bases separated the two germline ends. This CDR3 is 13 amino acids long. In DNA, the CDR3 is TGTGCCAGCAGCGTTGAGACAGGCACTGAAGCTTTCTTT. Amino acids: CASSVETGTEAFF.

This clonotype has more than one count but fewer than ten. CDR3 nucleotide sequence: TGCGCCAGCAGCTCGACGTTGGACAGGGCTAACTATGGCTACACCTTC. Translation: CASSSTLDRANYGYTF. The chain recombines TRBV5-1 with TRBJ1-2; TRBD1 agrees at 8 bases. The CDR3 has 16 amino acids. Germline-derived CDR1 and CDR2 are SGHRS and YFSETQ. Trimming removed 3 bases from V and 0 bases from J; junction bases left unmatched: 7.

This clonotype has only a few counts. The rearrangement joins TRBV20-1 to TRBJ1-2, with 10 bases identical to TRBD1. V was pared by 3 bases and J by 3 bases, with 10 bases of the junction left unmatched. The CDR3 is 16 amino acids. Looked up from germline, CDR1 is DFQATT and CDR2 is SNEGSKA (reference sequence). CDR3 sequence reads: CSARGASDRGHYGYTF. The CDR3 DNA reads TGCAGTGCTAGGGGGGCCAGCGACAGGGGGCACTATGGCTACACCTTC.

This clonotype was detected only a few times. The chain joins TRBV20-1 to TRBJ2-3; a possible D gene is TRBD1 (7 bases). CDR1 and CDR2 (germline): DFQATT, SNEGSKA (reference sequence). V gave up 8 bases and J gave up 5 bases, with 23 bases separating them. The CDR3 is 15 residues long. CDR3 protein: CSPGGVGTAGDTQYF. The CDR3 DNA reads TGCAGTCCCGGCGGGGTAGGGACAGCAGGAGATACGCAGTATTTT.

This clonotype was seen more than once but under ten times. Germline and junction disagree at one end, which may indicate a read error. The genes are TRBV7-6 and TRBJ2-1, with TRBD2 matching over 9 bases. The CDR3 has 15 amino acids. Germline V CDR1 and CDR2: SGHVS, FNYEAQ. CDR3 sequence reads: CASSLGVAGVNEQFF. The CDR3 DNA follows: TGTGCTAGCAGCTTGGGGGTAGCGGGGGTCAATGAGCAGTTCTTC.

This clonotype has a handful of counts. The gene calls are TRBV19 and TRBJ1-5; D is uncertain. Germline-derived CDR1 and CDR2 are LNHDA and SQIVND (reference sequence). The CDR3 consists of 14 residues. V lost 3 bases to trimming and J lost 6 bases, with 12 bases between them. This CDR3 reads CASSITASGQPQHF. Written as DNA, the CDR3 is TGTGCCAGTAGTATCACAGCCTCTGGTCAGCCCCAGCATTTT. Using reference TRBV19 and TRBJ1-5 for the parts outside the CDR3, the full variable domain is DGGITQSPKYLFRKEGQNVTLSCEQNLNHDAMYWYRQDPGQGLRLIYYSQIVNDFQKGDIAEGYSVSREKKESFPLTVTSAQKNPTAFYLCASSITASGQPQHFGDGTRLSIL.

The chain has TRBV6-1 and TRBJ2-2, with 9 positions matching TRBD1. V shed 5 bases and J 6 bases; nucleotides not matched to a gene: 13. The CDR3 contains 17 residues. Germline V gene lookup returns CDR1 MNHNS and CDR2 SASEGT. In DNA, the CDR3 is TGTGCCAGCAGTCGCGGGACAGGGACTCCCACCGCCGGGGAGCTGTTTTTT. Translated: CASSRGTGTPTAGELFF.

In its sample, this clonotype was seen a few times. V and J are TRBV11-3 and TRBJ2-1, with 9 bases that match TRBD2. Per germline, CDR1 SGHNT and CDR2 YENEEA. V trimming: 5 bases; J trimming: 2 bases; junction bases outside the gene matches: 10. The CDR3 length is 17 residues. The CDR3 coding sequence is TGTGCCAGCAGCCCCCGGGTGGCTAGCGGGACCTACAATGAGCAGTTCTTC. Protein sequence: CASSPRVASGTYNEQFF.

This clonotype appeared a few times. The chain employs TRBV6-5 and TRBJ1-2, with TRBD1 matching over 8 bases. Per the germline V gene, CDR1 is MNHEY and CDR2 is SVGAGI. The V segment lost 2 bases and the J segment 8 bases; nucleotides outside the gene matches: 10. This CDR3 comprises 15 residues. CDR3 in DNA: TGTGCCAGCAGTTACGGTTATCAGGGGGCGCAGGGCTACACCTTC. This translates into CASSYGYQGAQGYTF.

The CDR3 loop reads CASTSLVPSNYGYTF. DNA of the CDR3: TGTGCCAGCACCTCTCTCGTTCCCTCCAACTATGGCTACACCTTC. V and J are TRBV12-3 or TRBV12-4 and TRBJ1-2; D is undetermined. This CDR3 spans 15 amino acids. Trimming took off 7 bases at V and 2 bases at J, with 17 bases between the two ends.

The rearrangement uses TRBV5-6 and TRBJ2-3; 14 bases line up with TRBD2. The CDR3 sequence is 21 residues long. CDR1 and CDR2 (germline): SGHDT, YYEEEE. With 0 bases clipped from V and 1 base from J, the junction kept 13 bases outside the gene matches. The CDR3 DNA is TGTGCCAGCAGCTTGGACAGGACACGACCGGGACTAGCGGGGGGCACAGATACGCAGTATTTT. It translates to CASSLDRTRPGLAGGTDTQYF.

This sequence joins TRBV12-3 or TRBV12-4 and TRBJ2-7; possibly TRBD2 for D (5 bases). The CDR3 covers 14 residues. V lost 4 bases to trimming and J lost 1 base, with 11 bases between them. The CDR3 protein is CASSSPGSSYEQYF. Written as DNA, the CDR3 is TGTGCCAGCAGTTCACCGGGGAGTTCCTACGAGCAGTACTTC.

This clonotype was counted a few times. CDR3 in amino acids: CSATRLAGSSYNEQFF. The CDR3, as DNA: TGCAGTGCTACCCGACTAGCGGGGAGCTCCTACAATGAGCAGTTCTTC. The chain recombines TRBV20-1 with TRBJ2-1, with 11 bases fitting TRBD2. Trimming at V came to 4 bases and at J to 0 bases, leaving 5 bases not matched to a gene. Germline CDR1 reads DFQATT; CDR2 reads SNEGSKA (reference sequence). This CDR3 has 16 residues.

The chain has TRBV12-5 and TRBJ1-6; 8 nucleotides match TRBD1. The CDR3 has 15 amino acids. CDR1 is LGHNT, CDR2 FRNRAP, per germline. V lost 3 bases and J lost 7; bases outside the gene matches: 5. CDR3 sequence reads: CASGFGQGQNSPLHF. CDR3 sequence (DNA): TGTGCTAGTGGTTTTGGACAGGGTCAGAATTCACCCCTCCACTTT. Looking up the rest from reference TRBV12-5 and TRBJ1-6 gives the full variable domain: DARVTQTPRHKVTEMGQEVTMRCQPILGHNTVFWYRQTMMQGLELLAYFRNRAPLDDSGMPKDRFSAEMPDATLATLKIQPSEPRDSAVYFCASGFGQGQNSPLHFGNGTRLTVT.

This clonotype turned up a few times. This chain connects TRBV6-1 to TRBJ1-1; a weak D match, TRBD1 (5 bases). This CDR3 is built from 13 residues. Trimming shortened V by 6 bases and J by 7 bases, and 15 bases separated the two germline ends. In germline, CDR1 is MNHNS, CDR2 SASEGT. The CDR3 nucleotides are TGTGCCAGCAGAAACCCAACAGGTAATGAAGCTTTCTTT. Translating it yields CASRNPTGNEAFF.

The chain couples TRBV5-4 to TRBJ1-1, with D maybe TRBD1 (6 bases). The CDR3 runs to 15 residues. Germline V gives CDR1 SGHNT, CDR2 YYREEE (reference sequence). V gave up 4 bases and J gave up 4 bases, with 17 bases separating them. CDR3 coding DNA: TGTGCCAGCAGCCCAGCCAGGGGTATGAGCACTGAAGCTTTCTTT. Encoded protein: CASSPARGMSTEAFF.

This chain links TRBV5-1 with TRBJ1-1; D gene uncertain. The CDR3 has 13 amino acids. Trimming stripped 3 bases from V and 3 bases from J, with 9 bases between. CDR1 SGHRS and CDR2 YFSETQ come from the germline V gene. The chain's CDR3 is CASSYQADTEAFF. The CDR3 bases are TGCGCCAGCAGCTACCAGGCGGACACTGAAGCTTTCTTT.